A selection of T cell receptor beta chains follows, all from one sample in a study of blood T cell repertoires in COVID-19. The repertoire was sequenced with immunoSEQ multiplex PCR; TCRdb's copy has only in-frame clones and lacks some. The top ten clones hold around 4% of a sample with about 350,000 clones, roughly 87% of them seen once. Material: peripheral blood. The receptors here all came from a woman aged 55-69 years with COVID-19, enrolled during active disease. Each CDR3 is given with its conserved first and last residue. Fields, in order: CDR3 protein, CDR3 DNA, V gene, clone size, D gene, J gene, CDR3 length. A D gene is named only where the DNA matches it firmly. The listing skips clone size in some rows; elsewhere it reads once, few, many or a size class.

CDR3: CAISDGAEAFF; DNA: TGTGCCATCAGTGACGGGGCTGAAGCTTTCTTT; V: TRBV10-3; size: few; D: NA; J: TRBJ1-1; length: 11
CDR3: CASSPGHTGYTDTQYF; DNA: TGTGCCAGCAGCCCAGGTCACACAGGGTACACAGATACGCAGTATTTT; V: TRBV7-3; size: NA; D: NA; J: TRBJ2-3; length: 16
CDR3: CASSQERADSLVRPQHF; DNA: TGCGCCAGCAGCCAAGAGCGTGCTGACTCCCTTGTGAGGCCCCAGCATTTT; V: TRBV4-1; size: once; D: NA; J: TRBJ1-5; length: 17
CDR3: CASSQWGQGEGGELFF; DNA: TGTGCCAGCAGCCAATGGGGCCAGGGGGAAGGCGGGGAGCTGTTTTTT; V: TRBV3-1/TRBV3-2; size: once; D: TRBD1; J: TRBJ2-2; length: 16
CDR3: CASTVGTGYGYTF; DNA: TGTGCCAGCACCGTTGGGACAGGCTATGGCTACACCTTC; V: TRBV28; size: NA; D: TRBD1; J: TRBJ1-2; length: 13
CDR3: CASSPTGLRNYGYTF; DNA: TGTGCCAGCTCTCCCACAGGTCTCCGCAATTATGGCTACACCTTC; V: TRBV18; size: NA; D: NA; J: TRBJ1-2; length: 15
CDR3: CASSTDRANTGELFF; DNA: TGTGCCAGCAGTACGGACAGGGCGAACACCGGGGAGCTGTTTTTT; V: TRBV6-5; size: NA; D: TRBD1; J: TRBJ2-2; length: 15
CDR3: CASAITPGQGAGYTF; DNA: TGTGCTAGTGCCATCACTCCGGGACAGGGGGCCGGCTACACCTTC; V: TRBV12-5; size: NA; D: TRBD1; J: TRBJ1-2; length: 15
CDR3: CASSPQGQGQETQYF; DNA: TGTGCCAGCAGTCCCCAGGGACAGGGGCAGGAGACCCAGTACTTC; V: TRBV25-1; size: NA; D: TRBD1; J: TRBJ2-5; length: 15
CDR3: CASSILAGGYTGELFF; DNA: TGTGCCAGCAGCATCCTAGCGGGGGGCTACACCGGGGAGCTGTTTTTT; V: TRBV7-3; size: once; D: TRBD2; J: TRBJ2-2; length: 16
CDR3: CASSFLRRGRGATDTQYF; DNA: TGTGCCAGCAGCTTCCTCCGCAGGGGGCGCGGAGCCACAGATACGCAGTATTTT; V: TRBV11-2; size: NA; D: TRBD1; J: TRBJ2-3; length: 18
CDR3: CASSFLGTGNYGYTF; DNA: TGTGCCAGCAGTTTTCTCGGGACAGGGAACTATGGCTACACCTTC; V: TRBV6-5; size: NA; D: TRBD1; J: TRBJ1-2; length: 15
CDR3: CASSLTTVADTQYF; DNA: TGTGCCAGCAGCTTAACTACGGTTGCGGATACGCAGTATTTT; V: TRBV7-7; size: once; D: NA; J: TRBJ2-3; length: 14
CDR3: CASSRGGQGTYEQYF; DNA: TGCGCCAGCAGCCGTGGGGGACAGGGGACCTACGAGCAGTACTTC; V: TRBV5-1; size: NA; D: TRBD1; J: TRBJ2-7; length: 15
CDR3: CASRARTDSYEQYF; DNA: TGTGCCAGCAGGGCTAGGACAGACTCCTACGAGCAGTACTTC; V: TRBV6-5; size: NA; D: NA; J: TRBJ2-7; length: 14
CDR3: CASSPGGNTEAFF; DNA: TGCGCCAGCAGCCCGGGGGGGAACACTGAAGCTTTCTTT; V: TRBV5-1; size: NA; D: NA; J: TRBJ1-1; length: 13